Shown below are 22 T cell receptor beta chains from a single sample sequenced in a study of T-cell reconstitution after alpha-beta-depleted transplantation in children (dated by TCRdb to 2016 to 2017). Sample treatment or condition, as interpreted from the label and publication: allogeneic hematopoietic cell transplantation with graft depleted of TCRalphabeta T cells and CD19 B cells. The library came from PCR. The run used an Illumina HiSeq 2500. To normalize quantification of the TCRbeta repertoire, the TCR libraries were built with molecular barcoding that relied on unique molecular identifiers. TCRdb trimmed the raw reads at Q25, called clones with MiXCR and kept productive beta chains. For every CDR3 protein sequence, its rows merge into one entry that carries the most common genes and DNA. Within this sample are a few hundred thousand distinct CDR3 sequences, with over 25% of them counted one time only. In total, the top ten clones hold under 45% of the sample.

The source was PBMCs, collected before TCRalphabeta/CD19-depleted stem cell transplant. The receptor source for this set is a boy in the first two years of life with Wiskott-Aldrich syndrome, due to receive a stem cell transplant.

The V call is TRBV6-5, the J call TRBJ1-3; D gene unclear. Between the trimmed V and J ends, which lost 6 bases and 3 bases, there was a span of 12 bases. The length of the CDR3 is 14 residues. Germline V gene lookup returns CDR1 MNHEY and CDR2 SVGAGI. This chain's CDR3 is CASSLPDGGNTIYF. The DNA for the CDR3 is TGTGCCAGCAGCTTACCGGACGGTGGAAACACCATATATTTT.

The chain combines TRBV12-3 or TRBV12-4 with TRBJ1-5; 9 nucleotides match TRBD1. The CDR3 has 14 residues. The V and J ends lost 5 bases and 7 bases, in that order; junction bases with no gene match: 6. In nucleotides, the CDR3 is TGTGCCAGCAGTATACAGGGGGCGGACCAGCCCCAGCATTTT. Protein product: CASSIQGADQPQHF.

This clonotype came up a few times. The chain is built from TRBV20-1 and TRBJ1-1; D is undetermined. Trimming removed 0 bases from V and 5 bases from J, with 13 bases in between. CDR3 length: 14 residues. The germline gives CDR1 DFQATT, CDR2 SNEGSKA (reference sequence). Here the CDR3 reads CSARDWPRRTEAFF. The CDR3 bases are TGCAGTGCTAGAGATTGGCCCAGGCGAACTGAAGCTTTCTTT.

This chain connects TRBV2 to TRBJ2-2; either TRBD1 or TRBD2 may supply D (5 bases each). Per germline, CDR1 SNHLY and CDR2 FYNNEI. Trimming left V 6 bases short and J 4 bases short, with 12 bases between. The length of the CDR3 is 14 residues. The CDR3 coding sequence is TGTGCCAGCAGAGGGACCCGCTCCACCGGGGAGCTGTTTTTT. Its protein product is CASRGTRSTGELFF.

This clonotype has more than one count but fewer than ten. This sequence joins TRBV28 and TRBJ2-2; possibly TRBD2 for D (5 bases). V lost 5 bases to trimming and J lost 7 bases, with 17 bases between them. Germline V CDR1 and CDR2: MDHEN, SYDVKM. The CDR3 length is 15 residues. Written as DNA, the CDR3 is TGTGCCAGCAGTGAGGGATTATCTGGTAGCGGGGAGCTGTTTTTT. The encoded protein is CASSEGLSGSGELFF.

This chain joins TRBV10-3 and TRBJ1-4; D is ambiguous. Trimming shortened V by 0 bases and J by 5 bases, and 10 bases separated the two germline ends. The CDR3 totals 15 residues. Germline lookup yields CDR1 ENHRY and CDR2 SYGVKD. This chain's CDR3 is CAISESTEKNEKLFF. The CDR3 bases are TGTGCCATCAGTGAGTCAACGGAGAAGAATGAAAAACTGTTTTTT.

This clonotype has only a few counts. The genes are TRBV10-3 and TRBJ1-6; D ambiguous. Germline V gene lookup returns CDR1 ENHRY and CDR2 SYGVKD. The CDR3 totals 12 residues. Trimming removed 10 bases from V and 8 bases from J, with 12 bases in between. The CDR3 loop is CATSTRDSPLHF. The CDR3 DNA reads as TGTGCCACCTCGACACGGGATTCACCCCTCCACTTT.

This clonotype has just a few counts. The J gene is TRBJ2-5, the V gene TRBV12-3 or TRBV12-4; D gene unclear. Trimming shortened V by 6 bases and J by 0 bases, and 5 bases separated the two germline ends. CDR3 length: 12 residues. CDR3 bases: TGTGCCAGCAGGGAGAACCAAGAGACCCAGTACTTC. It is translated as CASRENQETQYF.

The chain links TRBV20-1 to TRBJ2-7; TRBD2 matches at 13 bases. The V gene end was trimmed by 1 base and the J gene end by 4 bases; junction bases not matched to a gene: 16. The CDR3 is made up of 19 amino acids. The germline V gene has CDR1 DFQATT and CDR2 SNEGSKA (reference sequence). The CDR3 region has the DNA TGCAGTGCTAGAGTGGGAGGAGGACTAGCGGGAGACGGGGGATACGAGCAGTACTTC. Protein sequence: CSARVGGGLAGDGGYEQYF.

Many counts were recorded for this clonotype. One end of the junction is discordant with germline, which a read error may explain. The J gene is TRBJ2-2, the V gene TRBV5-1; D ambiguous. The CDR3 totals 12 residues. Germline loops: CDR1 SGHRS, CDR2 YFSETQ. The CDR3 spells CASSLTTGELFF. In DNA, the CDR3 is TGTGCCAGCTCACTAACTACCGGGGAGCTGTTTTTT.

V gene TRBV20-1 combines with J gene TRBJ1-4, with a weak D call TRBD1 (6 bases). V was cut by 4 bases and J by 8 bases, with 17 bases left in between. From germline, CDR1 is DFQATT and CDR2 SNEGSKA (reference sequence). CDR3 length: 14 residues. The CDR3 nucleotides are TGCAGTGCTAACAAAGGGGGAAGTGAGGAAAAACTGTTTTTT. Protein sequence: CSANKGGSEEKLFF.

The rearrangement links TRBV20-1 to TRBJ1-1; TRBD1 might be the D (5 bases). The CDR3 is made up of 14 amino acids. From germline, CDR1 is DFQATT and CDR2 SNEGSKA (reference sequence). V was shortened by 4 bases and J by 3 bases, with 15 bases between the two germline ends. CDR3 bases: TGCAGTGCTATCCGGGGGAACGGTGACACTGAAGCTTTCTTT. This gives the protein CSAIRGNGDTEAFF.

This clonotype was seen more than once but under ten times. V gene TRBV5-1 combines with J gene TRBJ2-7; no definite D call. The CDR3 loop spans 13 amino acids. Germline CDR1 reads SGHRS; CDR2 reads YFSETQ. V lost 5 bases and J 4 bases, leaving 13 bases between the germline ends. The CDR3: CASSGSTRYEQYF. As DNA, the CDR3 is TGCGCCAGCAGTGGGTCAACGAGATACGAGCAGTACTTC.

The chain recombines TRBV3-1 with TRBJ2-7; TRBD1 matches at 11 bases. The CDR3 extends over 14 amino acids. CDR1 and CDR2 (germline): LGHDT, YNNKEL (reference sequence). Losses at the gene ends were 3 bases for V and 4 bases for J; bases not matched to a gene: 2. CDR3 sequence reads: CASSQGQGGYEQYF. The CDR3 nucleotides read TGTGCCAGCAGCCAGGGACAGGGGGGTTACGAGCAGTACTTC.

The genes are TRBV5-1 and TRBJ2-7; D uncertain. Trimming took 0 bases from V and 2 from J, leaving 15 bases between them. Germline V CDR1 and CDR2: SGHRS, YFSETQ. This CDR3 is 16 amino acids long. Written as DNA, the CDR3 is TGCGCCAGCAGCTTGGTATGGACGCAAGTCCCCTACGAGCAGTACTTC. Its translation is CASSLVWTQVPYEQYF.

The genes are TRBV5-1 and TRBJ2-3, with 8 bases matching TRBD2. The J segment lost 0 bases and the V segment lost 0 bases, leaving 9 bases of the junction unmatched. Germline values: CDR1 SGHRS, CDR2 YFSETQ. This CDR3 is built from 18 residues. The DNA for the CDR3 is TGCGCCAGCAGCTTGGAATTACGGACTAGCACTAGCACAGATACGCAGTATTTT. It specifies CASSLELRTSTSTDTQYF.

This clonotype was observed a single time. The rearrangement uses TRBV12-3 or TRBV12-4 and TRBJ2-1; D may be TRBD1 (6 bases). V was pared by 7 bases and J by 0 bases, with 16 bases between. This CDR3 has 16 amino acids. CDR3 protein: CASTNQQGSSYNEQFF. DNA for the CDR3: TGTGCCAGCACCAATCAACAGGGAAGCTCCTACAATGAGCAGTTCTTC.

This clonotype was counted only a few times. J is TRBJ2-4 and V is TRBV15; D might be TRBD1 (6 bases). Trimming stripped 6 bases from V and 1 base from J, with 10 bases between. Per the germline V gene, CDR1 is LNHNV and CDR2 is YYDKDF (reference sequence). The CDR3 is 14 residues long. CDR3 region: CATRVTGAKNIQYF. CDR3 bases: TGTGCCACCAGAGTTACAGGGGCCAAAAACATTCAGTACTTC.

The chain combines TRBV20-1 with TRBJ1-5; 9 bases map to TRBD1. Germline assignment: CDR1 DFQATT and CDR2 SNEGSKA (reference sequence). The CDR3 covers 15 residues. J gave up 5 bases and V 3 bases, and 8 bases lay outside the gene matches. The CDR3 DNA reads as TGCAGTGCTAGTATCGAGACAGGGGGGGATCAGCCCCAGCATTTT. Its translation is CSASIETGGDQPQHF.

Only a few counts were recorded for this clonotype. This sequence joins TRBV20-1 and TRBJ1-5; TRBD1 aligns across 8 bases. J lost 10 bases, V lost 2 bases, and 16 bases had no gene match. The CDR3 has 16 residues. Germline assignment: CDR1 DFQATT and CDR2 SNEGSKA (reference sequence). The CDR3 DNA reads TGCAGTGCTAGATCAGGGGGCGGAATTGGAATCAGCCCCCAGCATTTT. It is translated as CSARSGGGIGISPQHF.

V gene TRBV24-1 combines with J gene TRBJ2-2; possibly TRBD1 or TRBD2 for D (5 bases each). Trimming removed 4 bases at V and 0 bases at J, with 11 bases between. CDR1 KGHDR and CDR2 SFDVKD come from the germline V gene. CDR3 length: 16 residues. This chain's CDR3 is CATSDPGPPNTGELFF. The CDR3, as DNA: TGTGCCACCAGTGACCCGGGGCCCCCGAACACCGGGGAGCTGTTTTTT.

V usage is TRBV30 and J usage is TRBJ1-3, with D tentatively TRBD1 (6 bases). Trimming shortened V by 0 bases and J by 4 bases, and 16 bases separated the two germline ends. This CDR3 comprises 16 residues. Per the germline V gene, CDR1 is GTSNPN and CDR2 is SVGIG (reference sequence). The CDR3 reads CAWSVPQGFPGNTIYF. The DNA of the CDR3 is TGTGCCTGGAGTGTCCCACAGGGCTTCCCGGGAAACACCATATATTTT. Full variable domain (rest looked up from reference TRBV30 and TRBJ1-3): SQTIHQWPATLVQPVGSPLSLECTVEGTSNPNLYWYRQAAGRGLQLLFYSVGIGQISSEVPQNLSASRPQDRQFILSSKKLLLSDSGFYLCAWSVPQGFPGNTIYFGEGSWLTVV.